These 6 T cell receptor beta chains were sequenced from one sample in a study of blood T cell repertoires in COVID-19. Sequencing used immunoSEQ multiplex PCR; TCRdb keeps in-frame clones, though not all of them. Of approximately 250,000 clones in the sample, about 83% were seen once. The source material was peripheral blood. The receptors stem from a woman aged 40-49 years who had recovered from COVID-19.

J is TRBJ1-3 and V is TRBV30; D unresolved. Germline V CDR1 and CDR2: GTSNPN, SVGIG (reference sequence). This CDR3 spans 13 amino acids. V was clipped by 4 bases and J by 4 bases, with 11 bases between them. DNA for the CDR3: TGTGCCTGGACCCGGGGAGTAGGAAACACCATATATTTT. It is translated as CAWTRGVGNTIYF.

This rearrangement joins TRBV3-1 (or the pseudogene TRBV3-2) to TRBJ2-1, with D possibly matching TRBD2 (6 bases). CDR3 size: 14 residues. Germline lookup yields CDR1 LGHDT and CDR2 YNNKEL (reference sequence). V was clipped by 3 bases and J by 7 bases, with 13 bases between them. The DNA of the CDR3 is TGTGCCAGCAGCCAGTCACTAGCAATAAATGAGCAGTTCTTC. This translates into CASSQSLAINEQFF.

J is TRBJ2-1 and V is TRBV7-7; TRBD2 aligns across 10 bases. The V gene end was trimmed by 6 bases and the J gene end by 4 bases; junction bases not matched to a gene: 6. This CDR3 has 15 residues. Looked up from germline, CDR1 is SSHAT and CDR2 is FNYEAQ (reference sequence). CDR3 residues: CASSPSGGLYNEQFF. Here the CDR3 DNA reads TGTGCCAGCAGTCCTAGCGGGGGCCTTTACAATGAGCAGTTCTTC.

J is TRBJ2-1 and V is TRBV5-1; TRBD2 matches at 9 bases. The CDR3 extends over 12 amino acids. In germline, CDR1 is SGHRS, CDR2 YFSETQ. V shed 7 bases, J shed 6 bases, and the junction held 2 bases outside the gene matches. CDR3 residues: CASSRGGNEQFF. CDR3 DNA sequence: TGCGCCAGCTCGCGGGGGGGCAATGAGCAGTTCTTC.

This sequence joins TRBV2 and TRBJ2-1; D may be TRBD1 (6 bases). Deletions cut 7 bases from V and 4 bases from J, with 14 bases between. The CDR3 loop spans 14 amino acids. Looked up from germline, CDR1 is SNHLY and CDR2 is FYNNEI. CDR3 protein: CASNRARGYNEQFF. For the CDR3, the DNA is TGTGCCAGCAACCGGGCCAGGGGATACAATGAGCAGTTCTTC.

The chain employs TRBV6-5 and TRBJ2-3; no firm D call. Germline V gene sequence: CDR1 MNHEY, CDR2 SVGAGI. The CDR3 is made up of 14 amino acids. V lost 2 bases to trimming and J lost 5 bases, with 11 bases between them. Here the CDR3 DNA reads TGTGCCAGCAGTTACGAGAGTCTAGAAGATACGCAGTATTTT. Residues: CASSYESLEDTQYF.